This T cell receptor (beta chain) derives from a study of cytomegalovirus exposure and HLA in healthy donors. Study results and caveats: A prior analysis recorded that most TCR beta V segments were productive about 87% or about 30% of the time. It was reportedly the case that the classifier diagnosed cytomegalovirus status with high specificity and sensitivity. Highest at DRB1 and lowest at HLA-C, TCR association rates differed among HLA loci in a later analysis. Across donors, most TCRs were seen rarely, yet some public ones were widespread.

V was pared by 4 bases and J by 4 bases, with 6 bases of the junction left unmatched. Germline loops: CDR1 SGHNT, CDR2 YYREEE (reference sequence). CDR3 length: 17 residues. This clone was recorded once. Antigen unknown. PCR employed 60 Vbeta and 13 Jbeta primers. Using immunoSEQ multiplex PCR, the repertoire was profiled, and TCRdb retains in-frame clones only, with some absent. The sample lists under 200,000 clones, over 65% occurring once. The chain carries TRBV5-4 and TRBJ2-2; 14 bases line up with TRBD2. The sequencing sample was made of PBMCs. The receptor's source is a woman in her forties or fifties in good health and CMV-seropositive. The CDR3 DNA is TGTGCCAGCAGCCCTGGGACTAGCGGGGGCCCCACCGGGGAGCTGTTTTTT. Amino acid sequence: CASSPGTSGGPTGELFF.